This T cell receptor beta chain is drawn from a study of early T cells in non-severe SARS-CoV-2 infection. Study-level background: Sequencing targeted bulk RNA from unsorted whole blood, leaving chains unpaired.

The TCR library protocol was used to attach unique molecular identifiers. These identifiers were attached to individual cDNA molecules. TCRdb called the 5' RACE reads again in MiXCR, with one record for every CDR3 protein. The data contain approximately 76,000 distinct CDR3 sequences, approximately 12% of them seen just once; the ten biggest clones take up 0.95% to 1.5%. Ten or more counts support this clonotype. Its target is not known. General study points: Clonotype matching in VDJdb favored anti-spike CD8 responses and did not capture private and CD4 specificities.

V was pared by 3 bases and J by 4 bases, with 2 bases between. CDR3 length equals 11 residues. The clonotype originates from an adult who was a healthcare worker with PCR-confirmed SARS-CoV-2 infection or an uninfected control (not recorded which). The chain carries TRBV12-3 or TRBV12-4 and TRBJ2-3; no reliable D call. What was sequenced was whole blood. The CDR3 DNA reads as TGTGCCAGCAGTTTGCCAGATACGCAGTATTTT. Residues: CASSLPDTQYF.